This T cell receptor beta chain was retrieved from a study of CD8+ T cells in alopecia areata. After isolation, RNA underwent reverse transcription to generate cDNA as the sequencing template. Sequencing used immunoSEQ multiplex PCR; TCRdb keeps in-frame clones, though not all of them. The data contain 130,000 or so clones, around 49% of them singletons. Germline CDR1 MNHEY, CDR2 SVGAGI. This CDR3 region has 12 residues. V lost 2 bases and J 6 bases, leaving 2 bases between the germline ends. Points from the study as a whole: Lesional tissue from the scalp (especially in alopecia totalis/universalis) showed higher clonality than normal scalp.

Many counts were recorded for this clone. Its matching antigen is unknown. This receptor was taken from a human donor with alopecia areata. The V call is TRBV6-5, the J call TRBJ1-6; D is unresolved. The material was CD8+ T cells sorted from blood, obtained at week 0. The CDR3 bases are TGTGCCAGCAGTTACCCTAATTCACCCCTCCACTTT. This gives the protein CASSYPNSPLHF.